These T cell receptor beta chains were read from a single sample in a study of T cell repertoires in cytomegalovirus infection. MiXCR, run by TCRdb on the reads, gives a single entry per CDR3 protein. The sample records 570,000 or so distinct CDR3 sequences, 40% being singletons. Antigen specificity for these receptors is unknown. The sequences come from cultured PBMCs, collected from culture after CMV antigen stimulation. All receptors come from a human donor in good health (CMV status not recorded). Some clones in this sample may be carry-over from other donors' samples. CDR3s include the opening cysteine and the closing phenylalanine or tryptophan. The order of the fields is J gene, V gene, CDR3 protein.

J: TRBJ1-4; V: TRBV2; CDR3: CASSASVEKLFF
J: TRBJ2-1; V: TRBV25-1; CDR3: CASSEMQGGSSYNEQFF
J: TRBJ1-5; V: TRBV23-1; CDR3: CASSQEGRINQPQHF
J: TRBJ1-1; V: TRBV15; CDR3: CATSWDRGGNTEAFF
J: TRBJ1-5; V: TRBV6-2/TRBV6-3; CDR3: CASQSRHSNQPQHF
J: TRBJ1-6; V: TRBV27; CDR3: CASSLLSKNSPLHF
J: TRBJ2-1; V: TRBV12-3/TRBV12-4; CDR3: CASSLMDPGGSFF
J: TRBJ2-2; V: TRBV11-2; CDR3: CASSLAFQVPGELFF
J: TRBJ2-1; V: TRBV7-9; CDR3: CASSQPTGVGTSWEQFF
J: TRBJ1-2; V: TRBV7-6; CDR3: CASSLAPGANYGYTF
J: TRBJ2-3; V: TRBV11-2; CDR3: CASSLGGGDGTQYF
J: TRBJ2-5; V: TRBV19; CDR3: CASSIGRGETQYF
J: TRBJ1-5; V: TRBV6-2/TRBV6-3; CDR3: CASSYRNYSNQPQHF
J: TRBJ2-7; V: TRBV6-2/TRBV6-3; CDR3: CASSYIRRTSGSYEQYF
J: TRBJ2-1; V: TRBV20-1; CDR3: CSAELAGVVNPYSYNEQFF
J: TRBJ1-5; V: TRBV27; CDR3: CASSLRRGRGESYQPQHF
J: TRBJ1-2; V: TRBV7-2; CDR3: CASSSNRESNYGYTF
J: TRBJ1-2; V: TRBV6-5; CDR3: CASSYQPLDREDGYTF
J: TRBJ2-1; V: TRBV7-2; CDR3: CASSSRRSSGSYNEQFF
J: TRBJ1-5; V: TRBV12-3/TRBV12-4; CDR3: CASREGGRSQPQHF
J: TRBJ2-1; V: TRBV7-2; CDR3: CASSHTLGLAGGDEQFF
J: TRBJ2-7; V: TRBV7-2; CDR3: CASSLSLERTYEQYF
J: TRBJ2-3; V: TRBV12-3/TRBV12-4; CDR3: CASNQRGLGGTGDTQYF
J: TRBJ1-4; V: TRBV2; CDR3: CASSEIMREKLFF
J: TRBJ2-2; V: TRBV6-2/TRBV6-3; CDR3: CASRSGTGGSTGELFF
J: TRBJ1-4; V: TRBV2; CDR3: CASSGQDSATNEKLFF
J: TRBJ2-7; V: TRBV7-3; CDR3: CASSLVGALYEQYF
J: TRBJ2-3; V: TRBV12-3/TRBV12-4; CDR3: CASSFRGLDRPNTQYF
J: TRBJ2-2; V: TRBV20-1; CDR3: CSAPRTTATGELFF
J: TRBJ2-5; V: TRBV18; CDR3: CASSSNREGETQYF
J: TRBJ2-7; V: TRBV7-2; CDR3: CASSLILEQYF
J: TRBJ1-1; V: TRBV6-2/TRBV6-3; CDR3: CASSWDSYTEAFF
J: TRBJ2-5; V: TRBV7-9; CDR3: CASSHRSGGAGGETQYF
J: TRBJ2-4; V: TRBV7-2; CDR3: CASSLVRDGGDIQYF
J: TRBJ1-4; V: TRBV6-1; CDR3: CASSGDRGNEKLFF
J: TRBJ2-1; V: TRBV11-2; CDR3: CASSSSWLASEQFF
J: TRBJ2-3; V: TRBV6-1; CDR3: CAGALDSRSTDTQYF
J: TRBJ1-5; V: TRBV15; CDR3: CATSRDSVSTPGGNQPQHF
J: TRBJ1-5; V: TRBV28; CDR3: CASSRPARANQPQHF
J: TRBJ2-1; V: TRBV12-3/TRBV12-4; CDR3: CASTRTYNEQFF
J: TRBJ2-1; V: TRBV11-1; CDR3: CASSTGLTLSYNEQFF
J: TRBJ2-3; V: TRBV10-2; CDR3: CASSPERGTQYF
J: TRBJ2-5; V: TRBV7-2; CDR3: CASSLNKKETQYF